One and the same sample provided the 25 T cell receptor beta chains below, sequenced in a study of shared clonotypes between healthy human individuals. Some clones are missing from TCRdb's copy, which holds only in-frame ones; the method was immunoSEQ multiplex PCR. This table has more than 900,000 clones, about four fifths appearing once. The sample was memory CD4+ T cells from PBMCs. As for subset: CD45RA-negative fraction. The receptors originated from a man aged 18 to 30 in good health. Some clones in this sample may be carry-over from other donors' samples.

The chain combines TRBV5-5 with TRBJ1-2; the D is unclear. V was shortened by 5 bases and J by 0 bases, with 11 bases between the two germline ends. This CDR3 is built from 14 residues. Germline lookup yields CDR1 SGHKS and CDR2 YYEKEE (reference sequence). CDR3 sequence reads: CASRSGLANYGYTF. CDR3 DNA sequence: TGTGCCAGCAGATCCGGGTTAGCTAACTATGGCTACACCTTC.

The J gene is TRBJ1-4, the V gene TRBV7-9; D is uncertain. CDR1 is SEHNR and CDR2 is FQNEAQ in the germline V gene (reference sequence). There are 19 residues in the CDR3. The V and J ends lost 4 bases and 5 bases respectively, with 26 bases between them. The CDR3 region has the DNA TGTGCCAGCAGCTCCCCCTATCCGCCCATAATAGGGTCCAATGAAAAACTGTTTTTT. As protein: CASSSPYPPIIGSNEKLFF.

With regard to this clone: The identical CDR3 is also encoded by other nucleotide sequences in the sample. The chain recombines TRBV5-1 with TRBJ1-3; D may be TRBD1 (5 bases). V gave up 0 bases and J gave up 2 bases, with 6 bases separating them. The V gene's germline CDR1 is SGHRS and CDR2 YFSETQ. This CDR3 comprises 14 residues. The CDR3 DNA follows: TGCGCCAGCAGCTTGGAGACAGCTGGAAACACCATATATTTT. It translates to CASSLETAGNTIYF. Together with reference TRBV5-1 and TRBJ1-3, the CDR3 gives the full variable domain: KAGVTQTPRYLIKTRGQQVTLSCSPISGHRSVSWYQQTPGQGLQFLFEYFSETQRNKGNFPGRFSGRQFSNSRSEMNVSTLELGDSALYLCASSLETAGNTIYFGEGSWLTVV.

V and J are TRBV6-5 and TRBJ2-1; 12 bases match TRBD2. V lost 6 bases to trimming and J lost 10 bases; unmatched junction nucleotides: 7. This CDR3 is 14 amino acids long. The V gene's germline CDR1 is MNHEY and CDR2 SVGAGI. The CDR3 bases are TGTGCCAGCAGCCGACTAGCGGGAGCTGGAGAGCAGTTCTTC. Residues: CASSRLAGAGEQFF.

The chain has TRBV7-2 and TRBJ2-1; weak D call: TRBD2 (5 bases). V was pared by 1 base and J by 8 bases, with 18 bases between. CDR3 length: 16 amino acids. Germline assignment: CDR1 SGHTA and CDR2 FQGNSA. The CDR3 region is CASSLGLAQAKHEQFF. In nucleotides, the CDR3 is TGTGCCAGCAGCTTAGGGTTAGCGCAAGCGAAGCATGAGCAGTTCTTC.

The chain recombines TRBV5-6 with TRBJ1-1, with D maybe TRBD1 (5 bases). Trimming removed 4 bases at V and 5 bases at J, with 9 bases between. The CDR3 has 12 residues. Germline CDR1 reads SGHDT; CDR2 reads YYEEEE. This chain's CDR3 is CASSAGGTEAFF. The CDR3 region has the DNA TGTGCCAGCAGCGCCGGGGGAACTGAAGCTTTCTTT.

The rearrangement uses TRBV18 and TRBJ1-5, with D hard to call. Germline CDR1 and CDR2: KGHSH and LQKENI. The V gene lost 6 bases and the J gene lost 3 bases, with 6 bases spanning the gap. This CDR3 has 12 amino acids. The chain's CDR3 is CASSQNNQPQHF. In DNA, the CDR3 is TGTGCCAGCTCCCAGAACAATCAGCCCCAGCATTTT. Filled out from reference TRBV18 and TRBJ1-5, the complete variable domain reads NAGVMQNPRHLVRRRGQEARLRCSPMKGHSHVYWYRQLPEEGLKFMVYLQKENIIDESGMPKERFSAEFPKEGPSILRIQQVVRGDSAAYFCASSQNNQPQHFGDGTRLSIL.

A word on this clone: This may arise from a read error, as a much more abundant clone is one base away. The chain recombines TRBV7-9 with TRBJ2-2, with 8 nucleotides matching TRBD1. The trim removed 5 bases at V and 4 bases at J, leaving 3 bases unmatched. CDR1 is SEHNR, CDR2 FQNEAQ, per germline (reference sequence). This CDR3 is built from 14 residues. The CDR3 here is CASSRTGGTGELFF. DNA of the CDR3: TGTGCCAGCAGCCGAACAGGGGGCACCGGGGAGCTGTTTTTT.

This clone was detected once. V usage is TRBV7-7 and J usage is TRBJ2-1; D is possibly TRBD2 (6 bases). CDR1 is SSHAT, CDR2 FNYEAQ, per germline (reference sequence). Trimming took off 2 bases at V and 9 bases at J, with 20 bases between the two ends. The CDR3 runs to 16 residues. For the CDR3, the DNA is TGTGCCAGCAGCTTATTTGCGGGAATCGGTTCTGGTGAGCAGTTCTTC. This codes for CASSLFAGIGSGEQFF.

The sample holds a few counts of this clone. The chain carries TRBV5-6 and TRBJ1-3, with 9 nucleotides matching TRBD1. The CDR3 has 14 amino acids. V lost 2 bases and J lost 10; bases outside the gene matches: 7. Germline V gene sequence: CDR1 SGHDT, CDR2 YYEEEE. The CDR3 loop is CASSLGQGSWTIYF. The CDR3 bases are TGTGCCAGCAGCTTAGGACAGGGGAGTTGGACCATATATTTT.

The chain links TRBV6-1 to TRBJ2-2, with 9 bases aligning to TRBD1. Looked up from germline, CDR1 is MNHNS and CDR2 is SASEGT. The CDR3 consists of 16 residues. After removal of 4 bases from V and 7 bases from J, the junction contained 10 bases not matched to a gene. CDR3 bases: TGTGCCAGCAGTGGCTCCGGGACAGGGCGAGACGGGGAGCTGTTTTTT. Its translation is CASSGSGTGRDGELFF.

The V call is TRBV5-1, the J call TRBJ2-7, with TRBD2 matching over 7 bases. The junction had 13 bases not matched to a gene; V was cut back by 2 bases and J by 5 bases. The germline V gene has CDR1 SGHRS and CDR2 YFSETQ. This CDR3 has 16 amino acids. Here the CDR3 DNA reads TGCGCCAGCAGCTTCCCTAGCGGAGGGTTTGTGGACGAGCAGTACTTC. It codes for CASSFPSGGFVDEQYF.

V gene TRBV5-5 combines with J gene TRBJ1-2, with D hard to call. V was pared by 0 bases and J by 6 bases, with 18 bases between. CDR3 size: 16 residues. The germline gives CDR1 SGHKS, CDR2 YYEKEE (reference sequence). As DNA, the CDR3 is TGTGCCAGCAGCTTGGCCGCAGCAGCTCGGTGGGATGGCTACACCTTC. As protein: CASSLAAAARWDGYTF.

The V call is TRBV2, the J call TRBJ2-7; D not resolved. This CDR3 contains 14 residues. Germline V gene lookup returns CDR1 SNHLY and CDR2 FYNNEI. Deletions cut 4 bases from V and 7 bases from J, with 17 bases between. CDR3: CASSGPSKLVEQYF. CDR3 coding DNA: TGTGCCAGCAGTGGACCGTCCAAGCTTGTAGAGCAGTACTTC.

As concerns this clone: A single base is all that separates this from a far larger clone, so a read error is likely. The chain carries TRBV30 and TRBJ1-4; D may be TRBD1 (6 bases). Germline CDR1 and CDR2: GTSNPN and SVGIG (reference sequence). The CDR3 has 15 amino acids. In DNA, the CDR3 is TGTGCCCGGAGTGAGTTCACAGGGAGAGGAGAAAAACTGTTTTTT. Translation gives CARSEFTGRGEKLFF.

V and J are TRBV7-2 and TRBJ2-7, with D possibly being TRBD1 (5 bases). The CDR3 runs to 13 residues. Germline V CDR1 and CDR2: SGHTA, FQGNSA. V was clipped by 3 bases and J by 6 bases, with 12 bases between them. This CDR3 is CASSLEGVGEQYF. Written as DNA, the CDR3 is TGTGCCAGCAGCTTGGAAGGGGTGGGCGAGCAGTACTTC.

The rearrangement links TRBV10-3 to TRBJ1-5; no firm D call. This CDR3 has 14 residues. Germline V CDR1 and CDR2: ENHRY, SYGVKD. The V gene lost 4 bases and the J gene lost 3 bases, with 10 bases spanning the gap. The CDR3 DNA reads as TGTGCCATCAGTGGCGGCCAGGTCAATCAGCCCCAGCATTTT. Translation gives CAISGGQVNQPQHF.

This clone was counted between two and nine times. The chain uses TRBV6-6 and TRBJ2-5, with D perhaps TRBD2 (6 bases). This CDR3 has 15 residues. V dropped 5 bases and J dropped 0 bases, with 13 bases sitting between them. Germline loops: CDR1 MNHNY, CDR2 SVGAGI (reference sequence). The CDR3 spells CASSTRREYQETQYF. In DNA, the CDR3 is TGTGCCAGCAGTACAAGACGGGAGTACCAAGAGACCCAGTACTTC.

The rearrangement joins TRBV4-2 to TRBJ1-1, with 7 bases that match TRBD1. The CDR3 sequence is 15 residues long. V shed 5 bases and J 0 bases; nucleotides not matched to a gene: 6. Germline V CDR1 and CDR2: LGHNA, YNFKEQ. This chain's CDR3 is CASSGDRYMNTEAFF. The CDR3 coding sequence is TGTGCCAGCAGCGGGGACAGATACATGAACACTGAAGCTTTCTTT.

Of note for this clone: A single base is all that separates this from a far larger clone, so a read error is likely. The V gene is TRBV28, the J gene TRBJ1-3, with D unclear. CDR1 and CDR2 (germline): MDHEN, SYDVKM. Trimming removed 3 bases from V and 4 bases from J, with 7 bases in between. The CDR3 runs to 13 residues. The CDR3 DNA is TGTGCCAGCAGTTTGGAGGTGGGAAACACCATATATTTT. It encodes CASSLEVGNTIYF.

Points on this clone: The identical CDR3 is also encoded by other nucleotide sequences in the sample. This chain connects TRBV9 to TRBJ1-3, with D maybe TRBD1 (5 bases). The CDR3 consists of 13 residues. Between the trimmed V and J ends, which lost 0 bases and 4 bases, there was a span of 5 bases. CDR1 and CDR2 (germline): SGDLS, YYNGEE. CDR3 nucleotide sequence: TGTGCCAGCAGCGTAGAGGGGGGAAACACCATATATTTT. Its translation is CASSVEGGNTIYF.

V usage is TRBV5-8 and J usage is TRBJ2-1, with 12 bases matching TRBD2. V was clipped by 0 bases and J by 7 bases; unmatched bases: 2. CDR3 size: 15 residues. In germline, CDR1 is SGHTS, CDR2 YDEGEE. CDR3 coding DNA: TGTGCCAGCAGCTTGGAGACTAGCGGGAGAAATGAGCAGTTCTTC. Translated, it gives CASSLETSGRNEQFF.

Comments on this clone: Different DNA sequences within this sample yield the same CDR3. The chain combines TRBV5-1 with TRBJ1-1; 8 nucleotides match TRBD1. CDR1 and CDR2 from the germline V gene are SGHRS and YFSETQ. With V trimmed by 4 bases and J by 0 bases, 2 bases remained unmatched. There are 14 residues in the CDR3. The CDR3 region is CASSPDRVNTEAFF. The CDR3 DNA reads TGCGCCAGCAGCCCGGACAGGGTGAACACTGAAGCTTTCTTT.

This chain connects TRBV6-5 to TRBJ1-3; TRBD1 matches at 7 bases. V lost 2 bases and J lost 7; bases outside the gene matches: 8. Germline V gives CDR1 MNHEY, CDR2 SVGAGI. The CDR3 is made up of 15 amino acids. Written as DNA, the CDR3 is TGTGCCAGCAGTTACGCTAAGACGACAGGGAACACCATATATTTT. This translates into CASSYAKTTGNTIYF.

This clone has a single count. V gene TRBV11-2 combines with J gene TRBJ2-7; D gene uncertain. V gave up 5 bases and J gave up 4 bases, with 15 bases separating them. The CDR3 covers 14 residues. From germline, CDR1 is SGHAT and CDR2 FQNNGV. In DNA, the CDR3 is TGTGCCAGCAGCCCAACGACGGCTGTTTACGAGCAGTACTTC. As protein: CASSPTTAVYEQYF.